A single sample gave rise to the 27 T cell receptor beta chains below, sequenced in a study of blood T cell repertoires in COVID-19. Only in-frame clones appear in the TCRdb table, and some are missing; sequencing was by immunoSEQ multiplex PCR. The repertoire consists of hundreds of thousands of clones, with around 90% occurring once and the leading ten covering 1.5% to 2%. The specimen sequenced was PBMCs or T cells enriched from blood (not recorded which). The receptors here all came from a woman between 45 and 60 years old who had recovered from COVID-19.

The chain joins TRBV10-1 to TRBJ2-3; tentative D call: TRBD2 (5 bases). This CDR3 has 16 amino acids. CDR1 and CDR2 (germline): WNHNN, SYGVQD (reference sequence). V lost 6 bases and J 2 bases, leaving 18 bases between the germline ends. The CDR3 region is CASRLGQAHNTDTQYF. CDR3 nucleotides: TGCGCCAGCAGACTAGGGCAGGCTCACAACACAGATACGCAGTATTTT.

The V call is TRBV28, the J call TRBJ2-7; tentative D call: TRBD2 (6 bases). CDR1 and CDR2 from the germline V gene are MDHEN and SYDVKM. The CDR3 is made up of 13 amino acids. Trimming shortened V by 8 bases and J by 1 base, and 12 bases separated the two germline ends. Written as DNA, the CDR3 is TGTGCCAGCTGCCGGGACTTGTCCTACGAGCAGTACTTC. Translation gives CASCRDLSYEQYF.

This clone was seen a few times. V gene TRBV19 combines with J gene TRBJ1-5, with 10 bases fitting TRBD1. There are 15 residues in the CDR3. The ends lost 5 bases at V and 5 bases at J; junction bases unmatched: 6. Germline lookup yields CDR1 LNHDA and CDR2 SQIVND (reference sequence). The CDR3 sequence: CASSQRTGGDQPQHF. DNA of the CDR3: TGTGCCAGTAGTCAACGGACAGGGGGGGATCAGCCCCAGCATTTT.

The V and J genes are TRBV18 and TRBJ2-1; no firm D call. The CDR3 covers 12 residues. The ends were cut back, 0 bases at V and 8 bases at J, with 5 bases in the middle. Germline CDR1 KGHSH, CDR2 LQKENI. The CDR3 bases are TGTGCCAGCTCACCACCATCCGATGAGCAGTTCTTC. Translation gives CASSPPSDEQFF. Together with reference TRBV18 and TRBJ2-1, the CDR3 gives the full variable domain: NAGVMQNPRHLVRRRGQEARLRCSPMKGHSHVYWYRQLPEEGLKFMVYLQKENIIDESGMPKERFSAEFPKEGPSILRIQQVVRGDSAAYFCASSPPSDEQFFGPGTRLTVL.

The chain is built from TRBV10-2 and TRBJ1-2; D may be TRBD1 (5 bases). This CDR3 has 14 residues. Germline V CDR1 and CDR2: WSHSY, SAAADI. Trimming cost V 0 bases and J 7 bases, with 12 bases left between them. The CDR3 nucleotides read TGCGCCAGCAGTGAGTCGGGGCAGTCGCCTGGCTACACCTTC. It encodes CASSESGQSPGYTF.

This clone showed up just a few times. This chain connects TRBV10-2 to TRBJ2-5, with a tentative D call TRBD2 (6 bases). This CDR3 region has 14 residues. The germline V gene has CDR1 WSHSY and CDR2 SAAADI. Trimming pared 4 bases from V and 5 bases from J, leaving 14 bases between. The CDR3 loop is CASSALAIGETQYF. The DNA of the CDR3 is TGCGCCAGCAGTGCGCTAGCGATTGGGGAGACCCAGTACTTC.

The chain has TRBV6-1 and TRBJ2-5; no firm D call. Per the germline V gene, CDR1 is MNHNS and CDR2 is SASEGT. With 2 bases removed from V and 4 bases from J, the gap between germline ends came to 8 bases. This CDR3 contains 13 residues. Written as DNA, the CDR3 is TGTGCCAGCAGTGAAATGCGAGGAGAGACCCAGTACTTC. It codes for CASSEMRGETQYF.

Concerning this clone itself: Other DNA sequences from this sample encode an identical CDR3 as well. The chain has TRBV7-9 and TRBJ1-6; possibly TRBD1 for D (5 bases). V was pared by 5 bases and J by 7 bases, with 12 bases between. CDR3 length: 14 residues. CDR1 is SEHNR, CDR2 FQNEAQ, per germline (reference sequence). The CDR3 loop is CASSPDTINSPLHF. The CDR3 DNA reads TGTGCCAGCAGCCCGGACACAATCAATTCACCCCTCCACTTT.

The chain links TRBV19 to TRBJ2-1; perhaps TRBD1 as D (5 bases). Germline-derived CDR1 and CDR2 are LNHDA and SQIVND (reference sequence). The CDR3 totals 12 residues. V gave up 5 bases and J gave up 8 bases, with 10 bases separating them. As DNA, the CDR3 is TGTGCCAGTAGTCCTCAGGGTTATGAGCAGTTCTTC. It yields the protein CASSPQGYEQFF. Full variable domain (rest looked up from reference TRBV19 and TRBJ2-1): DGGITQSPKYLFRKEGQNVTLSCEQNLNHDAMYWYRQDPGQGLRLIYYSQIVNDFQKGDIAEGYSVSREKKESFPLTVTSAQKNPTAFYLCASSPQGYEQFFGPGTRLTVL.

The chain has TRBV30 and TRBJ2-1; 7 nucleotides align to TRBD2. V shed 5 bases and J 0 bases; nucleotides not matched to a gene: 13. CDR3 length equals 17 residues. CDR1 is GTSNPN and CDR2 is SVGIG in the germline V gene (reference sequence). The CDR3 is CAWAVGGISSSYNEQFF. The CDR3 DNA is TGTGCCTGGGCTGTCGGGGGGATCAGTAGCTCCTACAATGAGCAGTTCTTC.

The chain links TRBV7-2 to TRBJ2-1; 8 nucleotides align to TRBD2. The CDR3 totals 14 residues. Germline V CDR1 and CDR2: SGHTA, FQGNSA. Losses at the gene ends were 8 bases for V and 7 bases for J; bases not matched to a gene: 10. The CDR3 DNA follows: TGTGCCAGCGCAGAGCGGGAGATAGTTAATGAGCAGTTCTTC. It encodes CASAEREIVNEQFF. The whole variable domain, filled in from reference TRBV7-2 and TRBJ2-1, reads GAGVSQSPSNKVTEKGKDVELRCDPISGHTALYWYRQSLGQGLEFLIYFQGNSAPDKSGLPSDRFSAERTGGSVSTLTIQRTQQEDSAVYLCASAEREIVNEQFFGPGTRLTVL.

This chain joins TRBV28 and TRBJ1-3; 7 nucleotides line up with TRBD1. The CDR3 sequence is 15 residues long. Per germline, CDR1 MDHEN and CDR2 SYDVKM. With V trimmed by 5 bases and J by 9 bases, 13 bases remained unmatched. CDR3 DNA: TGTGCCAGCAGTCATGGGGACAGTCGCGGTGGCACCATATATTTT. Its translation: CASSHGDSRGGTIYF.

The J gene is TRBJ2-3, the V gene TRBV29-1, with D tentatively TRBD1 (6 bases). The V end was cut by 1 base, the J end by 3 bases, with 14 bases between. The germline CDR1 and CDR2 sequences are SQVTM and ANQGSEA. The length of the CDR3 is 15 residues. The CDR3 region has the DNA TGCAGCGTTGAAGGACACTGGGACATAACAGATACGCAGTATTTT. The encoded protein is CSVEGHWDITDTQYF.

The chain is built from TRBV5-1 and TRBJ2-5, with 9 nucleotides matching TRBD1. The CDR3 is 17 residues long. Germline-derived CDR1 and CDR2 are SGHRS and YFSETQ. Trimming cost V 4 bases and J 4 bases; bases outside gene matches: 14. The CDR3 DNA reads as TGCGCCAGCAGCCCTGGACCCCGACAGGGGGTGGGAGAGACCCAGTACTTC. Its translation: CASSPGPRQGVGETQYF.

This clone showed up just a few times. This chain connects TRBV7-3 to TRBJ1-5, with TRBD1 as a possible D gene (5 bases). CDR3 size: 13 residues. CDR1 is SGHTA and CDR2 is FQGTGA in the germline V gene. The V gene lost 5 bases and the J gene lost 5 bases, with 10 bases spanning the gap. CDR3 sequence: CASSLGVDQPQHF. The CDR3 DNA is TGTGCCAGCAGCCTAGGGGTGGATCAGCCCCAGCATTTT.

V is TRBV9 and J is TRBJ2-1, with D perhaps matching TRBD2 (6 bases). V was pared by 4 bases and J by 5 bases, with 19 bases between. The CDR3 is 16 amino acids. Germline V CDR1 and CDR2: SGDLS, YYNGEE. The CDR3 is CASSPTGGTINNEQFF. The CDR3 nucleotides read TGTGCCAGCAGCCCCACTGGGGGGACCATAAACAATGAGCAGTTCTTC. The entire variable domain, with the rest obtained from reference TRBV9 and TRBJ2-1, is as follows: DSGVTQTPKHLITATGQRVTLRCSPRSGDLSVYWYQQSLDQGLQFLIQYYNGEERAKGNILERFSAQQFPDLHSELNLSSLELGDSALYFCASSPTGGTINNEQFFGPGTRLTVL.

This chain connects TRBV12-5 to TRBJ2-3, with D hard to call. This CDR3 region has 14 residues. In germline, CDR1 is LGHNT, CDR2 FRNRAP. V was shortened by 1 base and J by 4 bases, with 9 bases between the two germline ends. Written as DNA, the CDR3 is TGTGCTAGTGGTTTGGGCACGCTAGCAGATACGCAGTATTTT. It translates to CASGLGTLADTQYF.

The CDR3 bases are TGTGCCACCAGCTGGGACAGGGGAACGAATCAGCCCCAGCATTTT. This gives the protein CATSWDRGTNQPQHF. The genes are TRBV15 and TRBJ1-5; 10 bases match TRBD1. V was clipped by 5 bases and J by 4 bases; unmatched bases: 5. This CDR3 has 15 residues. Germline V gene data show CDR1 as LNHNV and CDR2 as YYDKDF (reference sequence).

CDR3 DNA: TGTGCCACCAGCAGGGGGGACAACGTTAATGAAAAACTGTTTTTT. Its protein product is CATSRGDNVNEKLFF. The V and J genes are TRBV15 and TRBJ1-4; possible D gene TRBD1, 6 bases. The CDR3 extends over 15 amino acids. The V gene lost 3 bases and the J gene lost 4 bases, with 12 bases spanning the gap. Germline lookup yields CDR1 LNHNV and CDR2 YYDKDF (reference sequence).

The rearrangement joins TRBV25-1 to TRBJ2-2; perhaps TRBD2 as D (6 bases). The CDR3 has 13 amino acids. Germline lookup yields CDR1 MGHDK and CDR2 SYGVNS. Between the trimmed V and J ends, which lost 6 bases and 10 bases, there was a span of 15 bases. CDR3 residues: CASSEGRDLELFF. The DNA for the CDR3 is TGTGCCAGCAGCGAAGGGCGGGACCTGGAGCTGTTTTTT.

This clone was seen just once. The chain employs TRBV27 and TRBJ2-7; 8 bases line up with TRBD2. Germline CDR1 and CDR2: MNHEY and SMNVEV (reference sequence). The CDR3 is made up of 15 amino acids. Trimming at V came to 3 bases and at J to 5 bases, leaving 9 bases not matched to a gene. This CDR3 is CASSLVSGSIHEQYF. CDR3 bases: TGTGCCAGCAGTTTGGTGAGCGGGAGTATCCACGAGCAGTACTTC.

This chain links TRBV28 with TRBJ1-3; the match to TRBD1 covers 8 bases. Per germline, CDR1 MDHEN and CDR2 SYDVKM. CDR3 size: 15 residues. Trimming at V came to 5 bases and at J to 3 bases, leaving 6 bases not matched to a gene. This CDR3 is CASSDRGLGGNTIYF. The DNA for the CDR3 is TGTGCCAGCAGTGACAGGGGACTGGGTGGAAACACCATATATTTT.

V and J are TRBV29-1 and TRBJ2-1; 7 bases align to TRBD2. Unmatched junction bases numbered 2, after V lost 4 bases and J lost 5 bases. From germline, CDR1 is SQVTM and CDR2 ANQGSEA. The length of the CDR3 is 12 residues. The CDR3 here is CSVVAGHNEQFF. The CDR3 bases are TGCAGCGTTGTAGCGGGTCACAATGAGCAGTTCTTC.

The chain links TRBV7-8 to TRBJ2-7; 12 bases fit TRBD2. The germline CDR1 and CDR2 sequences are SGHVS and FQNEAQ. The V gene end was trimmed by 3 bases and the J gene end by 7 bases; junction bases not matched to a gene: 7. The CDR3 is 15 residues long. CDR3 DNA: TGTGCCAGCAGCTTTCGGACTAGCGGGACTAGAGAGCAGTACTTC. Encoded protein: CASSFRTSGTREQYF. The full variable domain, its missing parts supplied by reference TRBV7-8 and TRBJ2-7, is GAGVSQSPRYKVAKRGQDVALRCDPISGHVSLFWYQQALGQGPEFLTYFQNEAQLDKSGLPSDRFFAERPEGSVSTLKIQRTQQEDSAVYLCASSFRTSGTREQYFGPGTRLTVT.

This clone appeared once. This chain's CDR3 is CASSFQLAGGEQYF. The CDR3 nucleotides are TGCGCCAGCAGCTTCCAACTAGCGGGGGGCGAGCAGTACTTC. This rearrangement joins TRBV5-1 to TRBJ2-7; TRBD2 agrees at 12 bases. The CDR3 is 14 residues long. V lost 2 bases, J lost 6 bases, and 3 bases stayed unmatched. Germline values: CDR1 SGHRS, CDR2 YFSETQ.

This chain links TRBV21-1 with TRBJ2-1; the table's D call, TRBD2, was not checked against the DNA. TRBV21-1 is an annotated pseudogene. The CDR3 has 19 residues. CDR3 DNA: TGTGCCAGCAGCAAAAAAAGGACTAGCGGGAGGAAGGGTAGGAATGAGCAGTTCTTC. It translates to CASSKKRTSGRKGRNEQFF.

The CDR3 region has the DNA TGTGCCAGTAGTTCCGAATCCCCCCAAGAACTAGCGGCCGACACAGATACGCAGTATTTT. Translating gives CASSSESPQELAADTDTQYF. The V call is TRBV19, the J call TRBJ2-3, with 8 bases that match TRBD2. The V gene end was trimmed by 5 bases and the J gene end by 2 bases; junction bases not matched to a gene: 21. This CDR3 contains 20 residues. CDR1 LNHDA and CDR2 SQIVND come from the germline V gene (reference sequence).